This T cell receptor (beta chain) was retrieved from a study of technical replicates of blood from a few donors. Sequencing was performed with immunoSEQ multiplex PCR; in TCRdb, only in-frame clones are kept and a portion is missing. The sample shows 84,000 or so clones, 97% of them seen only once. This clone was picked up one time. Trimming took 0 bases from V and 6 from J, leaving 9 bases between them. This CDR3 is 14 amino acids long. Germline-derived CDR1 and CDR2 are LNHNV and YYDKDF (reference sequence). Sequencing was done on a sample of T cells isolated from PBMCs. The clonotype originates from a human donor in good health. V is TRBV15 and J is TRBJ2-1; a weak D match, TRBD1 (5 bases). CDR3 nucleotide sequence: TGTGCCACCAGCAGAGATTCAGGGCCCAATGAGCAGTTCTTC. This sequence encodes CATSRDSGPNEQFF.